A selection of T cell receptor beta chains follows, all from one sample in a study of T cells after yellow fever vaccination. A single record per CDR3 protein comes from TCRdb applying MiXCR to the 5' RACE reads. The repertoire consists of 500,000 to 650,000 distinct CDR3 sequences, with less than 20% occurring once and the leading ten covering approximately 15%. Sample: PBMCs, taken less than 6 days after the first yellow fever vaccination. Every receptor here comes from a man aged 18 to 30 who received the YFV17D yellow fever vaccine. Both conserved end residues are part of each CDR3. D genes are given only for firm matches. Size is stated for part of the rows, as once, few or many counts, or as a class when the clone is expanded.

J gene,V gene,clone size,D gene,CDR3 DNA,CDR3 protein
TRBJ2-2,TRBV9,few,TRBD1,TGTGCCAGCAGCAGACAGGGCCTAGCTGGCACCGGGGAGCTGTTTTTT,CASSRQGLAGTGELFF
TRBJ2-3,TRBV5-1,few,TRBD2,TGCGCCAGCAGCTTGGTCTCAGCGGGGGGCACAGATACGCAGTATTTT,CASSLVSAGGTDTQYF
TRBJ2-1,TRBV30,NA,TRBD1,TGTGCCTGGGGTACAGGGGGTGGTGAGCAGTTCTTC,CAWGTGGGEQFF
TRBJ2-1,TRBV4-2,NA,TRBD2,TGTGCCAGCAGCCTCGACCGGCTAGCGGGGGTAGCCTCCTACAATGAGCAGTTCTTC,CASSLDRLAGVASYNEQFF
TRBJ2-2,TRBV9,few,NA,TGTGCCAGCGGAGGCAGGACCGGCACCGGGGAGCTGTTTTTT,CASGGRTGTGELFF
TRBJ2-5,TRBV5-5,NA,TRBD1,TGTGCCAGCAGCTTGTGGGACAGGGGACCGCAAGAGACCCAGTACTTC,CASSLWDRGPQETQYF
TRBJ1-5,TRBV7-9,few,NA,TGTGCCAGCAGCTTGTGGAATCAGCCCCAGCATTTT,CASSLWNQPQHF
TRBJ2-1,TRBV12-3/TRBV12-4,NA,TRBD2,TGTGCCAGCAGTTTAGCGGCGGGGGGATTAACCCGGCAGTTCTTC,CASSLAAGGLTRQFF
TRBJ2-7,TRBV12-3/TRBV12-4,many,TRBD1,TGTGCCAGCAGTTTGGGACAGGCTTACTACGAGCAGTACTTC,CASSLGQAYYEQYF
TRBJ1-6,TRBV20-1,few,NA,TGCAGTGCTAGAGATCTTAGGTTACGGGATAATTCACCCCTCCACTTT,CSARDLRLRDNSPLHF
TRBJ1-4,TRBV4-3,few,NA,TGCGCCAGCAGCCTTCCACCCTCAGTGGGTCGCCCTAATGAAAAACTGTTTTTT,CASSLPPSVGRPNEKLFF
TRBJ2-7,TRBV5-4,many,NA,TGTGCCAGCAGCGCAAACGGTAGGGGTAATAAGTACGAGCAGTACTTC,CASSANGRGNKYEQYF
TRBJ2-7,TRBV4-1,NA,NA,TGCGCCAGCAGCCAAGTTGGGTTGGGGTGGTACGAGCAGTACTTC,CASSQVGLGWYEQYF
TRBJ2-2,TRBV12-3/TRBV12-4,few,TRBD2,TGTGCCATATGGATGGGACTAGCGAACACCGGGGAGCTGTTTTTT,CAIWMGLANTGELFF
TRBJ2-2,TRBV20-1,few,TRBD1,TGCAGTGCTAGAGATCGGACAGGGGTGAACACCGGGGAGCTGTTTTTT,CSARDRTGVNTGELFF
TRBJ1-6,TRBV6-1,NA,NA,TGTGCCAGCAGGGAGGAGTCCTATAATTCACCCCTCCACTTT,CASREESYNSPLHF
TRBJ1-1,TRBV5-4,NA,TRBD1,TGTGCCAGCAGGACAGGGATTGGAACTGAAGCTTTCTTT,CASRTGIGTEAFF
TRBJ2-4,TRBV2,NA,NA,TGTGCCAGCAGTGAAGGGGGGGAAGGGGCCAAAAACATTCAGTACTTC,CASSEGGEGAKNIQYF
TRBJ1-6,TRBV7-2,many,NA,TGTGCCAGCAGCTTAGGGCAGGGGAAGGGCTCCTATAATTCACCCCTCCACTTT,CASSLGQGKGSYNSPLHF
TRBJ2-2,TRBV5-4,NA,NA,TGTGCCAGCAGCGCCGTAGACTGGGGCGGGGAGCTGTTTTTT,CASSAVDWGGELFF
TRBJ1-6,TRBV4-3,NA,NA,TGCGCCAGCAGCCAAGATCGGCGGGACAATTCACCCCTCCACTTT,CASSQDRRDNSPLHF
TRBJ2-2,TRBV6-2/TRBV6-3,few,NA,TGTGCCAGCAGTCCATTTACGTGGCACGGGGAGCTGTTTTTT,CASSPFTWHGELFF
TRBJ1-1,TRBV7-6,few,TRBD1,TGTGCCAGCAGCTATACGGGACAGGGGGCTTTCTTT,CASSYTGQGAFF
TRBJ2-1,TRBV29-1,NA,NA,TGCAGCGGATTAGGGAGGAACTCCAATGAGCAGTTCTTC,CSGLGRNSNEQFF
TRBJ2-5,TRBV21-1,NA,NA,TGTGCCAGCTCGTACCTGACTAGCCGCAAAGAGACCCAGTACTTC,CASSYLTSRKETQYF
TRBJ2-3,TRBV12-3/TRBV12-4,many,TRBD2,TGTGCCAGCAGTTTACCTAGCGGGGGGCGCACAGATACGCAGTATTTT,CASSLPSGGRTDTQYF
TRBJ1-1,TRBV28,NA,NA,TGTACCTCCGGGGGAGCTGAAGCTTTCTTT,CTSGGAEAFF
TRBJ1-6,TRBV12-3/TRBV12-4,few,NA,TGTGCCAGCAGTGCTCAGGGGCTTTCACCCCTCCACTTT,CASSAQGLSPLHF
TRBJ2-2,TRBV10-2,NA,NA,TGCGCCAGCAGGGCCGGGCCGCCCCAGCCGAACACCGGGGAGCTGTTTTTT,CASRAGPPQPNTGELFF
TRBJ2-3,TRBV18,NA,NA,TGTGCCAGCTCACCGGCGACGGCTGCGTACACAGATACGCAGTATTTT,CASSPATAAYTDTQYF
TRBJ1-2,TRBV5-6,NA,TRBD1,TGTGCCAGCAGCTTGGGCCCTCCGACAGGGGGCAGTGGCTACACCTTC,CASSLGPPTGGSGYTF
TRBJ1-2,TRBV7-8,many,TRBD1,TGTGCCAGCAGCTTAGCCGGACAGGGGACAGGCTACACCTTC,CASSLAGQGTGYTF
TRBJ1-1,TRBV7-3,few,NA,TGTGCCAGCAGGCGGGACAAGAACACTGAAGCTTTCTTT,CASRRDKNTEAFF
TRBJ1-2,TRBV4-2,NA,NA,TGTGCCAGCAGCCACCTACCCCCAGGGCAGGGGATCGGCTACACCTTC,CASSHLPPGQGIGYTF
TRBJ1-6,TRBV12-3/TRBV12-4,NA,NA,TGTGCCAGCAACCAAAGGGGACTTCGAAATTCACCCCTCCACTTT,CASNQRGLRNSPLHF
TRBJ2-7,TRBV9,NA,NA,TGTGCCAGCAGTCCTCTCGGACAGAGCTCCTACGAGCAGTACTTC,CASSPLGQSSYEQYF
TRBJ2-3,TRBV20-1,NA,NA,TGCAGTGCTAAGGAAGACGATACGCAGTATTTT,CSAKEDDTQYF
TRBJ2-3,TRBV29-1,NA,NA,TGCAGCGTTCGGTTTAGCACAGATACGCAGTATTTT,CSVRFSTDTQYF
TRBJ2-1,TRBV5-4,NA,NA,TGTGCCAGCAGTCCCCCGGGGGAACTTAACAATGAGCAGTTCTTC,CASSPPGELNNEQFF
TRBJ2-3,TRBV5-1,NA,TRBD1,TGCGCCAGCAGCTTGGCTCGGGACAGGGCAGATACGCAGTATTTT,CASSLARDRADTQYF
TRBJ1-5,TRBV12-3/TRBV12-4,few,NA,TGTGCCAGCAGTTCCTTAGCTGAGCCCCCTCCCGGGATCAATCAGCCCCAGCATTTT,CASSSLAEPPPGINQPQHF
TRBJ2-3,TRBV5-6,few,NA,TGTGCCAGCAGCCCTCAGGGGTCAGGTACGCAGTATTTT,CASSPQGSGTQYF
TRBJ2-3,TRBV4-3,NA,NA,TGCGCCAGCAGCCAAGATTTCCTTGCGGGGGCTAGCACAGATACGCAGTATTTT,CASSQDFLAGASTDTQYF
TRBJ2-3,TRBV28,few,TRBD2,TGTGCCAGCAGTTCCCCGGGAAGCGGGGGCACAGATACGCAGTATTTT,CASSSPGSGGTDTQYF
TRBJ2-1,TRBV29-1,NA,TRBD2,TGCAGCGCCCTCGGGGGGGTCTACAATGAGCAGTTCTTC,CSALGGVYNEQFF
TRBJ2-7,TRBV15,few,NA,TGTGCCACCAGCAGAGATCTTGGTAACGCCTACGAGCAGTACTTC,CATSRDLGNAYEQYF
TRBJ2-7,TRBV27,NA,NA,TGTGCCAGCAGTTCCGCGTCCTACGAGCAGTACTTC,CASSSASYEQYF
TRBJ2-1,TRBV7-9,few,TRBD1,TGTGCCAGCAGCTTACGGGGATTAGGGGGCAATGAACAGTTCTTC,CASSLRGLGGNEQFF
TRBJ2-3,TRBV28,NA,NA,TGTGCCAGTCAACAGGGAGGGACAGATACGCAGTATTTT,CASQQGGTDTQYF